This TCR beta chain comes out of a study of shared clonotypes between healthy human individuals. Study information: The study used three CD4 naive, three CD4 memory, two CD8 naive and one CD8 memory plate per donor.

The CDR3 is 14 amino acids. CDR1 SQVTM and CDR2 ANQGSEA come from the germline V gene. Trimming took 7 bases from V and 0 from J, leaving 15 bases between them. The protocol was immunoSEQ multiplex PCR, while the TCRdb copy is restricted to in-frame clones and leaves out a portion. The top ten clones hold 1.5% to 2% of a sample with around 750,000 clones, around 72% of them seen once. The sequenced material came from memory CD4+ T cells sorted from blood. Described subset: CD45RA-negative fraction. The source of this sequence is a woman aged 30 to 39 in good health. The genes are TRBV29-1 and TRBJ1-1, with D tentatively TRBD1 (5 bases). The CDR3 DNA reads TGCAGCGCCGGAACCGGGACGATGAACACTGAAGCTTTCTTT. Translated: CSAGTGTMNTEAFF.